Shown below are 11 T cell receptor beta chains from a single sample sequenced in a study of cytomegalovirus exposure and HLA in healthy donors. Method: immunoSEQ multiplex PCR; TCRdb's copy keeps in-frame clones and lacks some. The table records about 240,000 clones, approximately 84% of them present only once. Sequenced sample: PBMCs. The receptors were sampled from a woman aged 25-40 years in good health and CMV-seropositive.

V is TRBV27 and J is TRBJ2-7; D perhaps matches TRBD2 (6 bases). CDR1 and CDR2 (germline): MNHEY, SMNVEV (reference sequence). CDR3 size: 16 residues. V was pared by 4 bases and J by 2 bases, with 18 bases between. As DNA, the CDR3 is TGTGCCAGCAGTTACCTGGAGGAGGGAAGGCCCTACGAGCAGTACTTC. Protein sequence: CASSYLEEGRPYEQYF.

The rearrangement links TRBV6-5 to TRBJ2-2, with D unclear. The CDR3 is 15 residues long. V lost 0 bases to trimming and J lost 3 bases, with 8 bases between them. Germline CDR1 reads MNHEY; CDR2 reads SVGAGI. CDR3 amino acids: CASSYSSTYTGELFF. CDR3 DNA sequence: TGTGCCAGCAGTTACTCAAGTACTTACACCGGGGAGCTGTTTTTT.

The chain combines TRBV7-6 with TRBJ2-2; D uncertain. Trimming left V 3 bases short and J 3 bases short, with 23 bases between. The CDR3 consists of 19 residues. Germline CDR1 and CDR2: SGHVS and FNYEAQ. The DNA of the CDR3 is TGTGCCAGCAGCTTTAGTTCCCCAATAGCCGAAGTACACACCGGGGAGCTGTTTTTT. It encodes CASSFSSPIAEVHTGELFF.

This rearrangement joins TRBV7-9 to TRBJ2-7, with 13 positions matching TRBD2. CDR3 length: 15 residues. Germline values: CDR1 SEHNR, CDR2 FQNEAQ (reference sequence). V shed 5 bases, J shed 5 bases, and the junction held 6 bases outside the gene matches. The CDR3 DNA is TGTGCCAGCAGCCCCCCGGGACTAGCGGGACACGAGCAGTACTTC. It encodes CASSPPGLAGHEQYF.

The genes are TRBV27 and TRBJ2-3, with 9 bases identical to TRBD2. The CDR3 loop spans 17 amino acids. Germline V gene sequence: CDR1 MNHEY, CDR2 SMNVEV (reference sequence). The V and J ends lost 5 bases and 3 bases, in that order; junction bases with no gene match: 12. The CDR3 region is CASSPKDSGSGTDTQYF. CDR3 nucleotide sequence: TGTGCCAGCAGTCCAAAAGATAGCGGGAGCGGTACAGATACGCAGTATTTT.

The V gene is TRBV5-1, the J gene TRBJ2-1; 7 bases line up with TRBD2. V lost 2 bases to trimming and J lost 3 bases; unmatched junction nucleotides: 5. The CDR3 consists of 15 residues. Germline V gene sequence: CDR1 SGHRS, CDR2 YFSETQ. The CDR3 nucleotides are TGCGCCAGCAGCTTTCGTACTAGCGACTACAATGAGCAGTTCTTC. It translates to CASSFRTSDYNEQFF.

In its sample, this clone was seen once. The chain employs TRBV12-5 and TRBJ2-7; 9 bases fit TRBD2. V lost 4 bases and J lost 4; bases outside the gene matches: 5. The CDR3 runs 14 residues. Germline lookup yields CDR1 LGHNT and CDR2 FRNRAP. CDR3 DNA: TGTGCTAGTGGTTCTACTAGCGGGTTATACGAGCAGTACTTC. This encodes CASGSTSGLYEQYF.

The V call is TRBV7-9, the J call TRBJ2-1, with no clear D. V was pared by 4 bases and J by 7 bases, with 14 bases between. Looked up from germline, CDR1 is SEHNR and CDR2 is FQNEAQ (reference sequence). The CDR3 contains 14 residues. CDR3 amino acids: CASSSTNTINEQFF. For the CDR3, the DNA is TGTGCCAGCAGCTCCACCAACACAATAAATGAGCAGTTCTTC.

The table lists this clone with a count of one. The gene calls are TRBV2 and TRBJ2-1; 7 nucleotides align to TRBD2. Germline assignment: CDR1 SNHLY and CDR2 FYNNEI. The CDR3 extends over 14 amino acids. Trimming removed 2 bases from V and 7 bases from J; junction bases left unmatched: 5. The CDR3 nucleotides read TGTGCCAGCAGTGAACTAGCGGTAGGGAATGAGCAGTTCTTC. As protein: CASSELAVGNEQFF.

Regarding this clone: At one of its ends the junction is not consistent with the germline gene, which may arise from a read error. This chain connects TRBV7-7 to TRBJ2-4; D unresolved. From germline, CDR1 is SSHAT and CDR2 FNYEAQ (reference sequence). The CDR3 covers 16 residues. As DNA, the CDR3 is TGTGCTAGCAGCAAAAGAGGAGACGTAGCCAAAAACATTCAGTACTTC. Translating it yields CASSKRGDVAKNIQYF. Drawing the rest from reference TRBV7-7 and TRBJ2-4, the complete variable domain is GAGVSQSPRYKVTKRGQDVTLRCDPISSHATLYWYQQALGQGPEFLTYFNYEAQPDKSGLPSDRFSAERPEGSISTLTIQRTEQRDSAMYRCASSKRGDVAKNIQYFGAGTRLSVL.

The V and J genes are TRBV13 and TRBJ2-1, with D unclear. The germline CDR1 and CDR2 sequences are PRHDT and FYEKMQ (reference sequence). The V and J ends lost 5 bases and 6 bases respectively, with 8 bases between them. CDR3 length: 12 amino acids. The DNA of the CDR3 is TGTGCCAGCAGCGACGGGTCCAATGAGCAGTTCTTC. This sequence encodes CASSDGSNEQFF.